These 30 T cell receptor beta chains were sequenced from one sample in a study of response to subunit inactivated influenza vaccine. MiXCR, applied by TCRdb to the RT-PCR reads, yields one record per CDR3 protein. The sample yields more than 450,000 distinct CDR3 sequences, 10% to 12% seen once. The sample was also linked to a second study, of T cells expressing NK-cell markers. Per that study: The authors generated TCR beta cDNA through 5'RACE template switching with UMIs.

This specimen consisted of PBMCs from blood, obtained on the day of vaccination. The source is a man aged 45-60 years who received an inactivated influenza vaccine.

The rearrangement joins TRBV10-3 to TRBJ1-1, with D possibly being TRBD1 (5 bases). The CDR3 runs to 14 residues. Germline CDR1 reads ENHRY; CDR2 reads SYGVKD. V was cut by 2 bases and J by 10 bases, with 17 bases left in between. DNA for the CDR3: TGTGCCATCAGTGAGGGTTCCCAGGGAGAGTCAGCTTTCTTT. Encoded protein: CAISEGSQGESAFF.

This chain connects TRBV19 to TRBJ2-1; the match to TRBD2 covers 9 bases. Germline V gene lookup returns CDR1 LNHDA and CDR2 SQIVND (reference sequence). The CDR3 totals 16 residues. Trimming cost V 5 bases and J 5 bases; bases outside gene matches: 10. CDR3 loop: CASSVGGGRAHNEQFF. CDR3 bases: TGTGCCAGTAGTGTGGGTGGCGGGAGGGCCCACAATGAGCAGTTCTTC.

This clonotype was recorded many times. The chain recombines TRBV5-1 with TRBJ2-6; TRBD1 is a possible D gene (5 bases). This CDR3 has 17 residues. V lost 0 bases, J lost 0 bases, and 10 bases lay in between. Germline V gene sequence: CDR1 SGHRS, CDR2 YFSETQ. Written as DNA, the CDR3 is TGCGCCAGCAGCTTGGTGGCCAGGGCCTCTGGGGCCAACGTCCTGACTTTC. This encodes CASSLVARASGANVLTF.

V gene TRBV12-3 or TRBV12-4 combines with J gene TRBJ2-3; D is possibly TRBD2 (6 bases). Between the trimmed V and J ends, which lost 3 bases and 9 bases, there was a span of 22 bases. CDR3 size: 16 residues. CDR3 in amino acids: CASSFFRGDPRDTQYF. In nucleotides, the CDR3 is TGTGCCAGCAGTTTCTTTCGCGGGGACCCACGGGACACGCAGTATTTT.

This clonotype was recorded a few times. This chain uses TRBV29-1 with TRBJ2-1; TRBD2 matches at 10 bases. Germline V CDR1 and CDR2: SQVTM, ANQGSEA. The trim removed 7 bases at V and 2 bases at J, leaving 8 bases unmatched. The CDR3 loop spans 15 amino acids. The CDR3 sequence is CSGIRAGGTYNEQFF. As DNA, the CDR3 is TGCAGCGGAATTCGAGCGGGAGGGACCTACAATGAGCAGTTCTTC.

This chain links TRBV3-1 with TRBJ2-7; 8 bases agree with TRBD1. CDR3 length: 13 residues. CDR1 is LGHDT, CDR2 YNNKEL, per germline (reference sequence). V was pared by 5 bases and J by 8 bases, with 8 bases of the junction left unmatched. CDR3 sequence: CASSVGTGEQQYF. The CDR3 nucleotides read TGTGCCAGCAGCGTCGGGACAGGCGAGCAGCAGTACTTC.

This sequence joins TRBV9 and TRBJ2-1; D not resolved. The CDR3 is made up of 14 amino acids. Trimming shortened V by 6 bases and J by 0 bases, and 10 bases separated the two germline ends. Germline CDR1 is SGDLS and CDR2 is YYNGEE. CDR3 protein: CASTGLSSYNEQFF. DNA of the CDR3: TGTGCCAGCACCGGGCTTTCCTCCTACAATGAGCAGTTCTTC.

The chain couples TRBV20-1 to TRBJ2-5; possible D gene TRBD2, 6 bases. This CDR3 is built from 12 residues. Germline V gene data show CDR1 as DFQATT and CDR2 as SNEGSKA (reference sequence). V lost 4 bases, J lost 6 bases, and 12 bases lay in between. The CDR3 DNA reads TGCAGTGCTAACCGGGACTCTAAGACCCAGTACTTC. This codes for CSANRDSKTQYF.

This clonotype has a handful of counts. This sequence joins TRBV5-1 and TRBJ2-3; no clear D. Germline CDR1 and CDR2: SGHRS and YFSETQ. This CDR3 spans 13 amino acids. Trimming took off 1 base at V and 6 bases at J, with 9 bases between the two ends. CDR3 in amino acids: CASSLTVGDTQYF. CDR3 DNA: TGCGCCAGCAGCTTGACCGTAGGGGATACGCAGTATTTT.

Only a few counts were recorded for this clonotype. The chain combines TRBV4-3 with TRBJ2-2, with unresolved D. The germline CDR1 and CDR2 sequences are LGHNA and YSLEER. The ends were cut back, 1 base at V and 5 bases at J, with 14 bases in the middle. The CDR3 spans 16 residues. As DNA, the CDR3 is TGCGCCAGCAGCCAAGTTGGTCAGAAAAGTACCGGGGAGCTGTTTTTT. This sequence encodes CASSQVGQKSTGELFF.

This clonotype has a handful of counts. The rearrangement joins TRBV5-5 to TRBJ1-6, with a tentative D call TRBD1 (6 bases). Per germline, CDR1 SGHKS and CDR2 YYEKEE (reference sequence). V was shortened by 1 base and J by 2 bases, with 13 bases between the two germline ends. CDR3 length equals 17 residues. CDR3 residues: CASSLLGGEAYNSPLHF. CDR3 in DNA: TGTGCCAGCAGCTTGTTAGGGGGGGAAGCCTATAATTCACCCCTCCACTTT.

This rearrangement joins TRBV28 to TRBJ2-7; the match to TRBD1 covers 10 bases. Germline CDR1 and CDR2: MDHEN and SYDVKM. This CDR3 has 16 amino acids. V lost 3 bases, J lost 1 base, and 6 bases stayed unmatched. DNA for the CDR3: TGTGCCAGCAGTTTTCACGGACAGGGGGTATCCTACGAGCAGTACTTC. Translation gives CASSFHGQGVSYEQYF.

This clonotype was detected a few times. CDR3 amino acids: CASTGPRSGRADTQYF. The CDR3 bases are TGTGCCAGCACCGGCCCCCGGTCCGGGAGGGCGGATACGCAGTATTTT. The chain links TRBV7-9 to TRBJ2-3, with 8 bases fitting TRBD2. The CDR3 runs to 16 residues. Per the germline V gene, CDR1 is SEHNR and CDR2 is FQNEAQ (reference sequence). V lost 7 bases and J lost 6; bases outside the gene matches: 15.

The chain carries TRBV7-7 and TRBJ2-2; D remains ambiguous. The CDR3 totals 13 residues. Germline V gene data show CDR1 as SSHAT and CDR2 as FNYEAQ (reference sequence). Trimming took 5 bases from V and 6 from J, leaving 10 bases between them. The DNA of the CDR3 is TGTGCCAGCAGCCCCCTCCCCTCCGGGGAGCTGTTTTTT. Protein: CASSPLPSGELFF.

This clonotype was detected a few times. The J gene is TRBJ2-5, the V gene TRBV24-1, with D tentatively TRBD2 (6 bases). Trimming removed 0 bases at V and 2 bases at J, with 12 bases between. The CDR3 totals 16 residues. CDR1 and CDR2 (germline): KGHDR, SFDVKD. The CDR3 coding sequence is TGTGCCACCAGTGATTTGCAGAGGAGGGGACAAGAGACCCAGTACTTC. Translated, it gives CATSDLQRRGQETQYF.

This clonotype has just a few counts. The chain couples TRBV7-9 to TRBJ2-2, with no clear D. The CDR3 runs 10 residues. Deletions cut 8 bases from V and 8 bases from J, with 6 bases between. Per the germline V gene, CDR1 is SEHNR and CDR2 is FQNEAQ (reference sequence). The CDR3 loop reads CASPEGELFF. DNA of the CDR3: TGTGCCAGCCCTGAGGGGGAGCTGTTTTTT.

This clonotype was observed a handful of times. This chain uses TRBV24-1 with TRBJ2-7; D not resolved. Deletions cut 2 bases from V and 7 bases from J, with 14 bases between. This CDR3 spans 14 amino acids. Per germline, CDR1 KGHDR and CDR2 SFDVKD. The CDR3 loop is CATSDSLPTGEQYF. In DNA, the CDR3 is TGTGCCACCAGTGATTCTTTACCCACGGGTGAGCAGTACTTC.

The sample holds a few counts of this clonotype. The chain couples TRBV7-8 to TRBJ2-5, with TRBD1 matching 8 bases. The V and J ends lost 5 bases and 5 bases, in that order; junction bases with no gene match: 7. CDR3 length: 14 amino acids. Germline V lookup: CDR1 SGHVS, CDR2 FQNEAQ. The CDR3: CASSTGQGAETQYF. The CDR3 DNA sequence: TGTGCCAGCAGCACCGGACAGGGTGCGGAGACCCAGTACTTC.

This clonotype was recorded a few times. The chain recombines TRBV7-9 with TRBJ2-7; 7 positions match TRBD2. Germline values: CDR1 SEHNR, CDR2 FQNEAQ (reference sequence). V dropped 4 bases and J dropped 7; count of bases not matched to a gene: 7. The CDR3 has 13 amino acids. Here the CDR3 reads CASSWGGFEEQYF. CDR3 coding DNA: TGTGCCAGCAGCTGGGGGGGGTTCGAGGAGCAGTACTTC.

The J gene is TRBJ2-1, the V gene TRBV10-3; D gene unclear. From germline, CDR1 is ENHRY and CDR2 SYGVKD. CDR3 length equals 15 residues. The V and J ends lost 6 bases and 6 bases respectively, with 18 bases between them. The CDR3 DNA is TGTGCCATCAGATCAAGCTCCCCCCGGACCAATGAGCAGTTCTTC. Protein: CAIRSSSPRTNEQFF.

At least ten counts were recorded for this clonotype. The gene calls are TRBV20-1 and TRBJ2-3; TRBD2 aligns across 13 bases. The CDR3 has 15 residues. V lost 5 bases, J lost 3 bases, and 5 bases stayed unmatched. Germline assignment: CDR1 DFQATT and CDR2 SNEGSKA (reference sequence). CDR3 loop: CSAFRTSGSTDTQYF. As DNA, the CDR3 is TGCAGTGCTTTTCGGACTAGCGGGAGTACAGATACGCAGTATTTT.

This clonotype was detected many times. This chain connects TRBV24-1 to TRBJ2-1, with D unresolved. V lost 3 bases and J lost 4, with 18 bases in between. This CDR3 has 17 residues. Germline lookup yields CDR1 KGHDR and CDR2 SFDVKD. The chain's CDR3 is CATSDSYGRALYNEQFF. The CDR3 coding sequence is TGTGCCACCAGTGATAGTTATGGTAGAGCTCTATACAATGAGCAGTTCTTC.

The chain has TRBV20-1 and TRBJ2-1; a weak D match, TRBD2 (6 bases). This CDR3 contains 14 residues. The germline V gene encodes CDR1 DFQATT and CDR2 SNEGSKA (reference sequence). V was shortened by 3 bases and J by 7 bases, with 16 bases between the two germline ends. The CDR3 DNA is TGCAGTGCTAGGAGGGGACTGCAGGGAAATGAGCAGTTCTTC. It yields the protein CSARRGLQGNEQFF.

The chain has TRBV6-5 and TRBJ2-5, with D possibly matching TRBD2 (5 bases). The V gene's germline CDR1 is MNHEY and CDR2 SVGAGI. The CDR3 sequence is 15 residues long. V dropped 3 bases and J dropped 2 bases, with 13 bases sitting between them. CDR3 loop: CASSYYLRGQETQYF. CDR3 bases: TGTGCCAGCAGTTATTATCTTCGGGGACAAGAGACCCAGTACTTC.

The chain has TRBV7-2 and TRBJ2-1; 7 bases align to TRBD1. With 4 bases clipped from V and 8 bases from J, the junction kept 2 bases outside the gene matches. The CDR3 extends over 12 amino acids. CDR1 and CDR2 from the germline V gene are SGHTA and FQGNSA. The CDR3 region has the DNA TGTGCCAGCAGCTCGACAGGGTATGAGCAGTTCTTC. Translating gives CASSSTGYEQFF.

The chain couples TRBV29-1 to TRBJ1-2, with D uncertain. This CDR3 region has 11 residues. CDR1 and CDR2 from the germline V gene are SQVTM and ANQGSEA. V was clipped by 5 bases and J by 3 bases, with 7 bases between them. The CDR3 DNA sequence: TGCAGCGTTTGTGTGTACTATGGCTACACCTTC. As protein: CSVCVYYGYTF.

This clonotype was picked up many times. The genes are TRBV12-3 or TRBV12-4 and TRBJ2-1; 7 nucleotides match TRBD1. The CDR3 is 16 amino acids. V lost 5 bases, J lost 3 bases, and 10 bases stayed unmatched. This CDR3 reads CASSRGPNSRYNEQFF. CDR3 in DNA: TGTGCCAGCAGTAGGGGGCCCAACTCCCGCTACAATGAGCAGTTCTTC.

In its sample, this clonotype was seen many times. This chain uses TRBV29-1 with TRBJ2-3, with TRBD1 matching over 11 bases. The junction had 9 bases not matched to a gene; V was cut back by 6 bases and J by 10 bases. CDR3 length equals 13 residues. From germline, CDR1 is SQVTM and CDR2 ANQGSEA. In DNA form, the CDR3 reads TGCAGCGTCGGACAGGGGGCCTTCCGATCGCAGTATTTT. Protein product: CSVGQGAFRSQYF.

At least ten counts were recorded for this clonotype. This chain connects TRBV5-1 to TRBJ2-3, with D perhaps matching TRBD1 or TRBD2 (5 bases each). The CDR3 sequence is 13 residues long. V lost 6 bases, J lost 8 bases, and 16 bases lay in between. The germline V gene has CDR1 SGHRS and CDR2 YFSETQ. As DNA, the CDR3 is TGCGCCAGCATTCCCTCTTCTGGGGGTACGCAGTATTTT. It encodes CASIPSSGGTQYF.

This clonotype was seen a few times. V and J are TRBV19 and TRBJ1-1; D gene ambiguous. Trimming took off 1 base at V and 1 base at J, with 10 bases between the two ends. Germline values: CDR1 LNHDA, CDR2 SQIVND (reference sequence). This CDR3 is 15 amino acids long. Written as DNA, the CDR3 is TGTGCCAGTAGTATAGTTCCAGGAACGAACACTGAAGCTTTCTTT. Translated: CASSIVPGTNTEAFF.